This T cell receptor (beta chain) emerged from a study of regulatory T cells in long-lasting Graves disease. Study outcomes and limitations: Compared with new cases, persistent Graves' patients showed reduced TCR diversity. Thyroid tissue was not studied; only peripheral blood was.

Germline V lookup: CDR1 DFQATT, CDR2 SNEGSKA (reference sequence). This CDR3 comprises 14 residues. The V gene end was trimmed by 3 bases and the J gene end by 0 bases; junction bases not matched to a gene: 2. This clonotype was observed a few times. Its specificity is unknown. This sample's time point: persistent/refractory GD, antithyroid drugs over 5 years with positive TRAb. Generation of the TCR library employed RNA extracted from PBMCs. Arm-PCR of CDR3 regions and iRepertoire HTBI primers were the basis on which TCR beta libraries were built. TCRdb independently ran MiXCR on the multiplex PCR reads; one entry per CDR3 protein. The profile shows about 420,000 distinct CDR3 sequences, about 20% of them singletons.

The sequenced sample was peripheral blood mononuclear cells (PBMCs), obtained when the disease was refractory, from a patient treated with antithyroid drugs. The clonotype was recovered from a female donor with Graves disease. The chain is built from TRBV20-1 and TRBJ2-7; TRBD2 matches 10 bases. The CDR3 sequence: CSASGLADSYEQYF. Here the CDR3 DNA reads TGCAGTGCTAGCGGACTAGCGGACTCCTACGAGCAGTACTTC.